The clone carrying this TCR beta chain turned up a few times. These data belong to a study of blood T cell repertoires in COVID-19. Patients in Seattle were enrolled during active infection, then followed longitudinally. Methods used by the authors: How many nucleated cells were present was estimated from reference gene primer amplification. The assay was immunoSEQ multiplex PCR, and TCRdb's table has in-frame clones only and misses some. That table is the source of V, J and clone size, and D and trimming were worked out from the DNA. The sample lists 450,000 or so clones; roughly 89% were seen once. This receptor was taken from a man between 18 and 35 years old with COVID-19, enrolled during active disease. The sample comprised peripheral blood.

CDR3 coding DNA: TGTGCCAGCATCGCCCGTCCAGGAGGGAGCGACTATGGCTACACCTTC. It is translated as CASIARPGGSDYGYTF. V and J are TRBV2 and TRBJ1-2; D is uncertain. V was trimmed by 7 bases and J by 3 bases, leaving 21 bases between them. CDR1 is SNHLY, CDR2 FYNNEI, per germline. The CDR3 totals 16 residues.